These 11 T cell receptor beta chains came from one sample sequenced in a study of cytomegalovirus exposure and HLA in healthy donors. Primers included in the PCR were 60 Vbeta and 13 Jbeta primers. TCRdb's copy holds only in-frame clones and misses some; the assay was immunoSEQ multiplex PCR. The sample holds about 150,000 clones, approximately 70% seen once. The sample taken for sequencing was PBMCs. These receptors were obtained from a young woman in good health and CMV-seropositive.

In DNA, the CDR3 is TGTGCCAGTAGTAGGGGACTAGCGGTCTTCACAGATACGCAGTATTTT. It specifies CASSRGLAVFTDTQYF. The rearrangement links TRBV19 to TRBJ2-3; 11 bases match TRBD2. CDR3 length: 16 residues. V lost 4 bases and J lost 2; bases outside the gene matches: 5. In germline, CDR1 is LNHDA, CDR2 SQIVND (reference sequence).

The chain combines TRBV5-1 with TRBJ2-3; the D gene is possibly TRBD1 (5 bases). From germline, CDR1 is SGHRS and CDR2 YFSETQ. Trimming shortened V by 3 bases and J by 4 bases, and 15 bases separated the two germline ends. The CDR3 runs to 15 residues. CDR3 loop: CASSSLQDSSDTQYF. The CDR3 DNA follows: TGCGCCAGCAGCTCCTTGCAAGACAGTTCAGATACGCAGTATTTT.

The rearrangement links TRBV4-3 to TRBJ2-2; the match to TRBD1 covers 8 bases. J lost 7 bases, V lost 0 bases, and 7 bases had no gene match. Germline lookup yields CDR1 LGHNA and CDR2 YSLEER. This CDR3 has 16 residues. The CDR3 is CASSQELARGRGELFF. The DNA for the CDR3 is TGCGCCAGCAGCCAAGAACTGGCCAGGGGGCGCGGGGAGCTGTTTTTT.

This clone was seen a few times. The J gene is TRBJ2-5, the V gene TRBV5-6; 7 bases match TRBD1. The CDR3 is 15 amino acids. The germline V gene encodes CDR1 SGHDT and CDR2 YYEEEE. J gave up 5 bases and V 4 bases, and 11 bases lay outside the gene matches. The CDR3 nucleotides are TGTGCCAGCAGCGCTTCGGACAGGCCAGAGGAGACCCAGTACTTC. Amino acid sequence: CASSASDRPEETQYF. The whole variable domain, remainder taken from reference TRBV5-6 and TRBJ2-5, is DAGVTQSPTHLIKTRGQQVTLRCSPKSGHDTVSWYQQALGQGPQFIFQYYEEEERQRGNFPDRFSGHQFPNYSSELNVNALLLGDSALYLCASSASDRPEETQYFGPGTRLLVL.

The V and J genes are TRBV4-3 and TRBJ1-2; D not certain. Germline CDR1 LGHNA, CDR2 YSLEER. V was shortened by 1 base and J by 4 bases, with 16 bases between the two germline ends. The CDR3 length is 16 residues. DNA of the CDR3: TGCGCCAGCAGCCAAGTGTCGGGAGTAGCGGGCTATGGCTACACCTTC. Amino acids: CASSQVSGVAGYGYTF.

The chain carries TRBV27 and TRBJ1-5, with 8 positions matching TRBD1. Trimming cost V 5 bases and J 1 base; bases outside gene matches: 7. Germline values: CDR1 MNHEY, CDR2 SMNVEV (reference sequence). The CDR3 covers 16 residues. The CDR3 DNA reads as TGTGCCAGCAGTCCAACGGACAGGGCCAGCAATCAGCCCCAGCATTTT. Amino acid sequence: CASSPTDRASNQPQHF.

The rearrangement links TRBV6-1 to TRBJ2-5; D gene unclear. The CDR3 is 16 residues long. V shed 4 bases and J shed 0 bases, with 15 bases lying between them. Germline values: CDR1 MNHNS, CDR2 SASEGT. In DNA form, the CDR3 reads TGTGCCAGCAGTGGCCCGGGTGGTACGAACCAAGAGACCCAGTACTTC. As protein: CASSGPGGTNQETQYF.

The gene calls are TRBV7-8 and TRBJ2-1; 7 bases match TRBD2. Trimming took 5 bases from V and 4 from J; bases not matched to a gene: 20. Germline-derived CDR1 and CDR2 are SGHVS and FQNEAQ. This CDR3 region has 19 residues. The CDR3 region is CASSPHFDWATSLYNEQFF. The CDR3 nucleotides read TGTGCCAGCAGCCCCCATTTCGATTGGGCGACTAGCCTATACAATGAGCAGTTCTTC.

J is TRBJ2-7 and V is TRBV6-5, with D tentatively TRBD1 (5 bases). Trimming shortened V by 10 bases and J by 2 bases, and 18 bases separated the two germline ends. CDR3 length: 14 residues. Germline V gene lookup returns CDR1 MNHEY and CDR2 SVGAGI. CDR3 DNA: TGTGCCATCCACCGACAGCCGTATCCCTACGAGCAGTACTTC. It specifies CAIHRQPYPYEQYF.

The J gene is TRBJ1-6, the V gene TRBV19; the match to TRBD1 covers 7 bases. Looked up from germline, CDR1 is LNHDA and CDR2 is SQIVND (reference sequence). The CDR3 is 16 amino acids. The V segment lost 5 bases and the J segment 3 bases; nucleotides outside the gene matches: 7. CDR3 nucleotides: TGTGCCAGTAGTGGCCGGGACAGCTACTATAATTCACCCCTCCACTTT. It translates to CASSGRDSYYNSPLHF.

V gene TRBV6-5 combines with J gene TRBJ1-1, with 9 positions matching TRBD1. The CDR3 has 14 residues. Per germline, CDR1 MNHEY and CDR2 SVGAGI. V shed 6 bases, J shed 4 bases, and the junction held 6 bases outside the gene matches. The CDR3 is CASSAGTGSTEAFF. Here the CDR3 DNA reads TGTGCCAGCAGCGCCGGGACAGGGAGCACTGAAGCTTTCTTT.